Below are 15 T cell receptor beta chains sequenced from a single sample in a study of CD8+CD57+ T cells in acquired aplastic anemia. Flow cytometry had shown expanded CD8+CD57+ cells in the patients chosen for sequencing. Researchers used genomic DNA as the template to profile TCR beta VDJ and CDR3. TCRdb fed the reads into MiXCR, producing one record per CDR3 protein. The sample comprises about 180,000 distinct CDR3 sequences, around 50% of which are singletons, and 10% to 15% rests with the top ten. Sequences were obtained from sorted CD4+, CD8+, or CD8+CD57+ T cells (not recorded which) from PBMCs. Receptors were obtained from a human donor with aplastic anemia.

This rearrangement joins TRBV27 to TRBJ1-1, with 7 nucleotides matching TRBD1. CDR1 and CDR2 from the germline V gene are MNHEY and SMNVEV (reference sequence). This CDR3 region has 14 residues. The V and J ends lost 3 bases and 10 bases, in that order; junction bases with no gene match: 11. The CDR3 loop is CASSFRQGLDGAFF. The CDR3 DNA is TGTGCCAGCAGTTTTCGACAGGGACTAGATGGAGCTTTCTTT.

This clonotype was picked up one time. The CDR3 DNA sequence: TGTGCCAAGGAGAGTAGCACAGATACGCAGTATTTT. Translating gives CAKESSTDTQYF. The rearrangement uses TRBV2 and TRBJ2-3; D not certain. The germline CDR1 and CDR2 sequences are SNHLY and FYNNEI. V lost 10 bases and J lost 0, with 8 bases in between. The CDR3 spans 12 residues.

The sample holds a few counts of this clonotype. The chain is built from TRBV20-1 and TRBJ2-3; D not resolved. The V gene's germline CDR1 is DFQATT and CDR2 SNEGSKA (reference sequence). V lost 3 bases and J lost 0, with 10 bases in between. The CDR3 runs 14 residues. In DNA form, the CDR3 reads TGCAGTGCTAGTTGGCCTATAAGCACAGATACGCAGTATTTT. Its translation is CSASWPISTDTQYF.

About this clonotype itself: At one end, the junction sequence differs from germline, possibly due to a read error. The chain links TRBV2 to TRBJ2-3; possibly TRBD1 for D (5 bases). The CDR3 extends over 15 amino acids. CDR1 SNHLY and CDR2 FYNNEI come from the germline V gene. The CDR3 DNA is TGTGCCACCAGTGATTTCTCGCCAGGGAAAGATACGCAGTATTTT. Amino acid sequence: CATSDFSPGKDTQYF. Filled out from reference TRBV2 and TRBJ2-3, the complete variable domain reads EPEVTQTPSHQVTQMGQEVILRCVPISNHLYFYWYRQILGQKVEFLVSFYNNEISEKSEIFDDQFSVERPDGSNFTLKIRSTKLEDSAMYFCATSDFSPGKDTQYFGPGTRLTVL.

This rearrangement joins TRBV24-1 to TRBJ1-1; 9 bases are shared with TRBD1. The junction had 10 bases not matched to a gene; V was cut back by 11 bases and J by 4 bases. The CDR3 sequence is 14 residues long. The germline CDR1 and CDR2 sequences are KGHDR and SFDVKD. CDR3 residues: CASTTGTGSTEAFF. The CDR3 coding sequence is TGTGCCAGTACAACCGGGACAGGGTCCACTGAAGCTTTCTTT.

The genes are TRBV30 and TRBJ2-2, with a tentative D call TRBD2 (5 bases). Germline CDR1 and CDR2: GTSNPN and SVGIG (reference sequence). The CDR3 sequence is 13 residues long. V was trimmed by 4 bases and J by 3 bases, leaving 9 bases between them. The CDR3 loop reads CAWTGSHTGELFF. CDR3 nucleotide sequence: TGTGCCTGGACGGGGTCCCACACCGGGGAGCTGTTTTTT.

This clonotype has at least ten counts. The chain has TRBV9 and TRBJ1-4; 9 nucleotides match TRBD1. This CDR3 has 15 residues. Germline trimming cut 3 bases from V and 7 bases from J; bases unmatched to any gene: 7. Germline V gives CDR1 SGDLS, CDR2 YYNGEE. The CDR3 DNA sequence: TGTGCCAGCAGCGGCCCACAGGGGGCAGGTGAAAAACTGTTTTTT. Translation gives CASSGPQGAGEKLFF. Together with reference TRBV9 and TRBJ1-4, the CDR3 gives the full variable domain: DSGVTQTPKHLITATGQRVTLRCSPRSGDLSVYWYQQSLDQGLQFLIQYYNGEERAKGNILERFSAQQFPDLHSELNLSSLELGDSALYFCASSGPQGAGEKLFFGSGTQLSVL.

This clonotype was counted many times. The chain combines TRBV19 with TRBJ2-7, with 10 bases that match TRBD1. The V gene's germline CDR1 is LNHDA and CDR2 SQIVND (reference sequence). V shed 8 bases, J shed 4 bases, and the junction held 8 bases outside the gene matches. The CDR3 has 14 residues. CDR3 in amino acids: CASGPGQGLYEQYF. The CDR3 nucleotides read TGTGCCAGTGGCCCGGGACAGGGGCTATACGAGCAGTACTTC.

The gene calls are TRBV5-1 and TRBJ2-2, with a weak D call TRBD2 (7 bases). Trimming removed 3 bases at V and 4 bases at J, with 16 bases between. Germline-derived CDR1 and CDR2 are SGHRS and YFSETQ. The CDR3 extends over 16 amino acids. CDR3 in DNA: TGCGCCAGCAGCTGGGGGGGCGCTGTTTCCACCGGGGAGCTGTTTTTT. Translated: CASSWGGAVSTGELFF.

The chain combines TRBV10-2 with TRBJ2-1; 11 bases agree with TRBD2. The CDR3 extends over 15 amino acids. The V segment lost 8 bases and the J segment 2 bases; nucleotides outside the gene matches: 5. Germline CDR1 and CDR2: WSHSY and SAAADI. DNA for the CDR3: TGCGCCAGCGGGACTAGCGGATTTGCCTACAATGAGCAGTTCTTC. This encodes CASGTSGFAYNEQFF.

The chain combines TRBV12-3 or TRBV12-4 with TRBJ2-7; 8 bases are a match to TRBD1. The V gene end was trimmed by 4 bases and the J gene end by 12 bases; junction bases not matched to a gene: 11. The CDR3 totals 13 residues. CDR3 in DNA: TGTGCCAGCAGTTCCACAGGGGGGAGAAACCCGTACTTC. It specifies CASSSTGGRNPYF.

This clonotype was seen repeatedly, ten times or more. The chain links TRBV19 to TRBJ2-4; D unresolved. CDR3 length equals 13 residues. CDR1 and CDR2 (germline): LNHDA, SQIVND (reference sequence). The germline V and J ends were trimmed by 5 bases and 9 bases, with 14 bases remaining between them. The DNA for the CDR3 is TGTGCCAGTAGTGTCAGCTTGATTGGCATTCAGTACTTC. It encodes CASSVSLIGIQYF.

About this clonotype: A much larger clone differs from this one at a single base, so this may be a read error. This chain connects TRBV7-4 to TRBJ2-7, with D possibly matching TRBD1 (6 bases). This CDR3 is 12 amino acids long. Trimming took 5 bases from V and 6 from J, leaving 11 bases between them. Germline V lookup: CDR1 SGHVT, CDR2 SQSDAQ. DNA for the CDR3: TGTGCCAGCAGCCCCCAGGGGCTCGAGCAGTACTTC. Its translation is CASSPQGLEQYF.

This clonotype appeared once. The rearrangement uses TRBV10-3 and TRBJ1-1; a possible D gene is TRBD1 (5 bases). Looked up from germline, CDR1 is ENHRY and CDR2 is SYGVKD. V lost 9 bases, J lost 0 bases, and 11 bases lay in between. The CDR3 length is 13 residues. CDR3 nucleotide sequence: TGTGCCATGTGGGGGGAGTTGAACACTGAAGCTTTCTTT. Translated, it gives CAMWGELNTEAFF.

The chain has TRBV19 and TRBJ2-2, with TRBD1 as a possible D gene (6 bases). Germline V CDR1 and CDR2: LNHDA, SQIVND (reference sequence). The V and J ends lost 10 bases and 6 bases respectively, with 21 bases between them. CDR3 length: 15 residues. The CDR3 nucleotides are TGTGCCACCATGCCAGGGGCATTGTATTCCGGGGAGCTGTTTTTT. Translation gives CATMPGALYSGELFF.